This T cell receptor (beta chain) was observed in a study of T cell changes during pregnancy in multiple sclerosis. Using immunoSEQ multiplex PCR, the repertoire was profiled, and TCRdb retains in-frame clones only, with some absent. In the table there are about 36,000 clones, approximately 90% of which are singletons. The sequencing here drew on CD4+ T cells from peripheral blood mononuclear cells, taken after pregnancy. This TCR was sampled from a female donor in good health, enrolled as a control in a pregnancy study.

The CDR3 here is CASSVRTGTEQFF. The CDR3 bases are TGTGCCAGCAGCGTAAGGACAGGGACTGAGCAGTTCTTC. The chain uses TRBV7-7 and TRBJ2-1, with 8 nucleotides matching TRBD1. CDR3 size: 13 residues. CDR1 is SSHAT and CDR2 is FNYEAQ in the germline V gene (reference sequence). V was pared by 5 bases and J by 9 bases, with 6 bases of the junction left unmatched.